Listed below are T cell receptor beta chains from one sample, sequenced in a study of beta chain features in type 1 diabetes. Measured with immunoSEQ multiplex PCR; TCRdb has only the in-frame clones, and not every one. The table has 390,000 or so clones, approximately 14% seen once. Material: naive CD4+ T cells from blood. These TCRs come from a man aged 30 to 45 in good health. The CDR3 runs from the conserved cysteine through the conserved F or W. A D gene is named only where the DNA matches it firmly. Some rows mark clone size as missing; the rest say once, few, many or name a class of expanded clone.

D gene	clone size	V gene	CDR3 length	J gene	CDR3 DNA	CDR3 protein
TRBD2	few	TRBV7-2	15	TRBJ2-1	TGTGCCAGCAGGCCGGGGACTAGCGGGTACAATGAGCAGTTCTTC	CASRPGTSGYNEQFF
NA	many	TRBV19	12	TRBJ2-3	TGTGCCAGTAGTACCCGACAAGATACGCAGTATTTT	CASSTRQDTQYF
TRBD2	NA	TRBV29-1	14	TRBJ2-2	TGCAGCGTATTAGGACTAGCGGTCACCGGGGAGCTGTTTTTT	CSVLGLAVTGELFF
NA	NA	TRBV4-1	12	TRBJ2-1	TGCGCCAGCAGCCAAGGATACAATGAGCAGTTCTTC	CASSQGYNEQFF
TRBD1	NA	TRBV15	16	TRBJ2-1	TGTGCCACCAGCGACCTGGGACAGGGGGCCTACAATGAGCAGTTCTTC	CATSDLGQGAYNEQFF
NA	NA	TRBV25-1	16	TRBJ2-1	TGTGCCAGCAGTGATCCCATAGAGTGGGGCTACAATGAGCAGTTCTTC	CASSDPIEWGYNEQFF
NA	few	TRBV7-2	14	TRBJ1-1	TGTGCCAGCAGTTCTCGGTTACTGAACACTGAAGCTTTCTTT	CASSSRLLNTEAFF
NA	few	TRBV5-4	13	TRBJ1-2	TGTGCCAGCAGCTTGGTGGACGGATATGGCTACACCTTC	CASSLVDGYGYTF
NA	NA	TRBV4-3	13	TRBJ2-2	TGCGCCAGCAGCCTGCAGGGGCCCGGGGAGCTGTTTTTT	CASSLQGPGELFF
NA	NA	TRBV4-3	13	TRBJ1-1	TGCGCCAGCAGCCAAGATTCTTCCCTTGAAGCTTTCTTT	CASSQDSSLEAFF
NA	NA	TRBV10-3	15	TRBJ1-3	TGTGCCATCAGTGAAACGACAGTGCCTGGAAACACCATATATTTT	CAISETTVPGNTIYF
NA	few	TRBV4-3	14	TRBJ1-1	TGCGCCAGCAGCCAACCAGGGAGGAACACTGAAGCTTTCTTT	CASSQPGRNTEAFF
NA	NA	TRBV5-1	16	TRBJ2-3	TGCGCCAGCAGCTTGGTCGGGGGAACTAGCACAGATACGCAGTATTTT	CASSLVGGTSTDTQYF
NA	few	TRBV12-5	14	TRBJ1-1	TGTGCTAGTGCCAAACGGACAGCGAACACTGAAGCTTTCTTT	CASAKRTANTEAFF
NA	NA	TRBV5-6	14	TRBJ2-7	TGTGCCAGCAGCTTGGAGGGGGTTTCCTACGAGCAGTACTTC	CASSLEGVSYEQYF
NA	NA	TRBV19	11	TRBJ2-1	TGTGCCAGTAGTATAGCCAGCTCGCAGTTCTTC	CASSIASSQFF
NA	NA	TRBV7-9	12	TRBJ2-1	TGTGCCAGCAGCTTGGACAGCTATGAGCAGTTCTTC	CASSLDSYEQFF
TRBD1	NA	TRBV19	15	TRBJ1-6	TGTGCCAGTAGGAGTGGACAGGGGGCAGGTTCACCCCTCCACTTT	CASRSGQGAGSPLHF
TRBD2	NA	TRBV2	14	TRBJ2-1	TGTGCCGGAGGGAAGCTAGCGGGGGGAAATGAGCAGTTCTTC	CAGGKLAGGNEQFF
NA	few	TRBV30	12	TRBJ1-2	TGTGCCTGGAGTGTTTTAGTGGCTGGCTACACCTTC	CAWSVLVAGYTF
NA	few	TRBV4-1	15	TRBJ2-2	TGCGCCAGCAGCCAAGATACGGCCGCCGCCGGGGAGCTGTTTTTT	CASSQDTAAAGELFF
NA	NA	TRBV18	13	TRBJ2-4	TGTGCCAGCTCACCACCGTCCAAAAACATTCAGTACTTC	CASSPPSKNIQYF
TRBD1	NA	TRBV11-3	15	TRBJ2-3	TGTGCCAGCAGCTCGTCGACAGGGAGCACAGATACGCAGTATTTT	CASSSSTGSTDTQYF
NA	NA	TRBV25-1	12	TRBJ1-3	TGTGCCAGCAGTGGACTCACGGGCACCATATATTTT	CASSGLTGTIYF
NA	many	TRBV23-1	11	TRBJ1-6	TGCGCCAGCAGTAGTGGATGTTCCCTCCACTTT	CASSSGCSLHF
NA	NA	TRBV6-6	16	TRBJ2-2	TGTGCCAGCAGTTACACCGGACGTCTAAGCGTCGGGGAGCTGTTTTTT	CASSYTGRLSVGELFF
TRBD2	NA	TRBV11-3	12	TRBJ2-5	TGTGCCAGTAGTAGCGGGAGAGAGACCCAGTACTTC	CASSSGRETQYF
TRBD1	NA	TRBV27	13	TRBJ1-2	TGTGCCAGCAGTTCGGGACAGAAATATGGCTACACCTTC	CASSSGQKYGYTF
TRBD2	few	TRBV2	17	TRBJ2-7	TGTGCCAGCACTCCCCGTACTAGCGGGGGGTTCTCCTACGAGCAGTACTTC	CASTPRTSGGFSYEQYF
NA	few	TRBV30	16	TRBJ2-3	TGTGCCTGGAGCAACTCCCCTTCCATTGGCACAGATACGCAGTATTTT	CAWSNSPSIGTDTQYF
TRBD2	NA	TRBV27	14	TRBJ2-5	TGTGCCAGCAGTTTCGGGCTAGCGGTGGGGACCCAGTACTTC	CASSFGLAVGTQYF
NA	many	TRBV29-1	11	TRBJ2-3	TGCAGCGTCGGGAGTTTAGATACGCAGTATTTT	CSVGSLDTQYF
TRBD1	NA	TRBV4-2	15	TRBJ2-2	TGTGCCAGCAGCCAAGTGACAGGGGTCACCGGGGAGCTGTTTTTT	CASSQVTGVTGELFF
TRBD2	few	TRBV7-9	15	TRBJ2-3	TGTGCCAGCAGCCATAGCGGGGGCTTCACAGATACGCAGTATTTT	CASSHSGGFTDTQYF
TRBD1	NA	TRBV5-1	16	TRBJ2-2	TGCGCCAGCAGCCCACAAAAGACAGGGTGGGCCGGGGAGCTGTTTTTT	CASSPQKTGWAGELFF
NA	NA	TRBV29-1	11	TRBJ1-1	TGCAGCGTTGAAGGTGCCAGAGAAGCTTTCTTT	CSVEGAREAFF
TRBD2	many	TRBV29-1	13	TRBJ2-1	TGCAGCGCCACGGGGGGCTCCTACAATGAGCAGTTCTTC	CSATGGSYNEQFF
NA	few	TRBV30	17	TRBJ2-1	TGTGCCGGATCGGGCAGGAGAGGCGTATTTACCTACAATGAGCAGTTCTTC	CAGSGRRGVFTYNEQFF
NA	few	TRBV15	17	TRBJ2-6	TGTGCCACCAGCAGACCCGGGCTATCCTCTGGGGCCAACGTCCTGACTTTC	CATSRPGLSSGANVLTF
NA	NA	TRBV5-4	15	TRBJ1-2	TGTGCCAGCAGCTTGCGGCCAGTGGGGCGGAATGGCTACACCTTC	CASSLRPVGRNGYTF
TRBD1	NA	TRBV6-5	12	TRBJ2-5	TGTGCCACCGGACAGGGCCAAGAGACCCAGTACTTC	CATGQGQETQYF
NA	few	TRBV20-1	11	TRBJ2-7	TGCAGTGCTAGAGATAAATACGAGCAGTACTTC	CSARDKYEQYF
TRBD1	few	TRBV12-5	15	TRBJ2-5	TGTGCTAGTGGTAACGGACAGGGCTTCCAAGAGACCCAGTACTTC	CASGNGQGFQETQYF
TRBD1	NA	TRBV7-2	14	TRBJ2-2	TGTGCCAGCGAGGACAGGGCGGTAGCCGGGGAGCTGTTTTTT	CASEDRAVAGELFF
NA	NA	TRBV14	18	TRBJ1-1	TGTGCCAGCAGCCCAAGGGAGGGCGGTCTCTTTGGTGGCACTGAAGCTTTCTTT	CASSPREGGLFGGTEAFF
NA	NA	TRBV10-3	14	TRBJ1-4	TGTGCCATCAGTGAAGACACAACTAATGAAAAACTGTTTTTT	CAISEDTTNEKLFF
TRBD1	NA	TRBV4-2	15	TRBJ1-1	TGTGCCAGCAGCCAAGAAAGACAGGGACGGACTGAAGCTTTCTTT	CASSQERQGRTEAFF
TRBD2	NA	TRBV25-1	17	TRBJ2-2	TGTGCCAGCAGTCCAACTAGCGGGAGTGGTCCCACCGGGGAGCTGTTTTTT	CASSPTSGSGPTGELFF
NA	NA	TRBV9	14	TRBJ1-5	TGTGCCAGCAGCGTAGATGAAGGCAATCAGCCCCAGCATTTT	CASSVDEGNQPQHF
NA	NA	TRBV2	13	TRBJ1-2	TGTGCCAGCAGTGCCCCGGGGAACTATGGCTACACCTTC	CASSAPGNYGYTF
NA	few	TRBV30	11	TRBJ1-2	TGTGCCTGGAGCGGGAGTTATGGCTACACCTTC	CAWSGSYGYTF